The 10 T cell receptor beta chains presented below share a single source sample, sequenced in a study of T-cell reconstitution after alpha-beta-depleted transplantation in children. Unique molecular identifiers were incorporated when the TCRbeta library was constructed. TCRdb independently ran MiXCR on the PCR reads; one entry per CDR3 protein. This sample has 70,000 to 100,000 distinct CDR3 sequences, with 12% found just once. The sample here was PBMCs from the stem cell graft donor, taken from the stem cell graft. The receptors stem from a human donor who donated a stem cell graft to a child with inherited bone marrow failure.

This clonotype was seen ten or more times. The chain employs TRBV20-1 and TRBJ2-5; the D is unclear. CDR1 and CDR2 (germline): DFQATT, SNEGSKA (reference sequence). The CDR3 is 13 amino acids. The V end was cut by 5 bases, the J end by 1 base, with 11 bases between. This CDR3 is CSAGKGAQETQYF. The DNA for the CDR3 is TGCAGTGCTGGAAAAGGCGCCCAAGAGACCCAGTACTTC.

Ten or more counts support this clonotype. The V and J genes are TRBV28 and TRBJ2-7; D might be TRBD1 (5 bases). The CDR3 spans 14 residues. The germline V and J ends were trimmed by 5 bases and 2 bases, with 13 bases remaining between them. Germline V gives CDR1 MDHEN, CDR2 SYDVKM. CDR3: CASSPRGFAYEQYF. The CDR3 bases are TGTGCCAGCAGTCCAAGGGGCTTTGCCTACGAGCAGTACTTC.

This clonotype was counted many times. The gene calls are TRBV27 and TRBJ1-5, with D tentatively TRBD1 (5 bases). Germline CDR1 and CDR2: MNHEY and SMNVEV (reference sequence). This CDR3 comprises 13 residues. Trimming removed 5 bases at V and 3 bases at J, with 8 bases between. CDR3 sequence: CASSRGYNQPQHF. The CDR3 DNA reads TGTGCCAGCAGTCGGGGGTACAATCAGCCCCAGCATTTT.

This clonotype was recorded at least ten times. The chain carries TRBV27 and TRBJ1-5; tentative D call: TRBD1 (5 bases). The germline V gene encodes CDR1 MNHEY and CDR2 SMNVEV (reference sequence). The CDR3 has 14 residues. The ends were cut back, 6 bases at V and 0 bases at J, with 9 bases in the middle. The CDR3 DNA is TGTGCCAGCAGCTCGGGGGTTAGCAATCAGCCCCAGCATTTT. Protein: CASSSGVSNQPQHF.

This clonotype was detected many times. This chain connects TRBV5-1 to TRBJ2-5; a possible D gene is TRBD1 (5 bases). V was pared by 5 bases and J by 3 bases, with 11 bases between. Germline CDR1 reads SGHRS; CDR2 reads YFSETQ. This CDR3 is 13 amino acids long. CDR3 region: CASSMGPEETQYF. In nucleotides, the CDR3 is TGCGCCAGCAGTATGGGGCCCGAAGAGACCCAGTACTTC.

This clonotype occurred many times. The chain joins TRBV14 to TRBJ1-6, with unresolved D. The CDR3 is made up of 13 amino acids. V was clipped by 4 bases and J by 14 bases, with 15 bases between them. Germline V gene sequence: CDR1 SGHDN, CDR2 FVKESK. The CDR3 region is CASSPHPDRALHF. CDR3 in DNA: TGTGCCAGCAGCCCCCACCCGGACCGGGCCCTCCACTTT.

This clonotype has at least ten counts. The chain is built from TRBV10-3 and TRBJ2-7, with 7 positions matching TRBD1. Per germline, CDR1 ENHRY and CDR2 SYGVKD. The length of the CDR3 is 12 residues. V lost 4 bases, J lost 9 bases, and 6 bases stayed unmatched. The CDR3 reads CAISGQGDRQYF. Here the CDR3 DNA reads TGTGCCATCAGTGGACAGGGAGATAGGCAGTACTTC.

This clonotype was detected ten times or more. V gene TRBV29-1 combines with J gene TRBJ2-3; no definite D call. The V end lost 5 bases, the J end lost 3 bases, and 18 bases lay between the germline ends. This CDR3 is built from 15 residues. The V gene's germline CDR1 is SQVTM and CDR2 ANQGSEA. The CDR3: CSVKAVVGPTDTQYF. CDR3 coding DNA: TGCAGCGTTAAAGCAGTTGTCGGTCCAACAGATACGCAGTATTTT.

At least ten counts were recorded for this clonotype. The rearrangement uses TRBV20-1 and TRBJ2-5; no reliable D call. The CDR3 is 14 amino acids. V gave up 0 bases and J gave up 5 bases, with 13 bases separating them. Germline loops: CDR1 DFQATT, CDR2 SNEGSKA (reference sequence). In DNA, the CDR3 is TGCAGTGCTAGAGATTGGACCCGGGTGGAGACCCAGTACTTC. It specifies CSARDWTRVETQYF.

The table lists this clonotype with many counts. The chain uses TRBV4-1 and TRBJ2-1; D may be TRBD1 (6 bases). Trimming took 4 bases from V and 4 from J, leaving 29 bases between them. CDR1 is MGHRA, CDR2 YSYEKL, per germline. The CDR3 covers 20 residues. CDR3 coding DNA: TGCGCCAGCAGCCTTAGTAAATTAAGGGGGACACCGGGCTTATACAATGAGCAGTTCTTC. It translates to CASSLSKLRGTPGLYNEQFF.